These 4 T cell receptor beta chains were sequenced from one sample in a study of T cell responses to AZD1222 COVID-19 vaccine. The assay was immunoSEQ multiplex PCR, and TCRdb's table has in-frame clones only and misses some. The sample lists over 150,000 clones, approximately 92% occurring once. The sequenced sample was peripheral blood, obtained 28 days after the second dose of the MenACWY control vaccine. These TCRs come from an adult who received the MenACWY meningococcal vaccine as a control.

A few counts support this clone. The V call is TRBV21-1, the J call TRBJ2-7. TRBV21-1 is a recognized pseudogene. This CDR3 region has 20 residues. CDR3 DNA: TGTGCCAGCAGCAAAGCGCAGGGAAAAATTTGGGGGACCCTCGGGTACGAGCAGTACTTC. This codes for CASSKAQGKIWGTLGYEQYF.

V gene TRBV11-2 combines with J gene TRBJ2-7, with 7 bases aligning to TRBD1. With V trimmed by 7 bases and J by 2 bases, 8 bases remained unmatched. The V gene's germline CDR1 is SGHAT and CDR2 FQNNGV. The CDR3 is 14 amino acids. DNA of the CDR3: TGTGCCAGCAACCCGGGACAGACAGCCTACGAGCAGTACTTC. Translation: CASNPGQTAYEQYF.

The J gene is TRBJ1-5, the V gene TRBV4-1; TRBD1 might be the D (5 bases). The CDR3 is 13 residues long. Trimming removed 4 bases from V and 9 bases from J, with 13 bases in between. Germline CDR1 is MGHRA and CDR2 is YSYEKL. In DNA form, the CDR3 reads TGCGCCAGCAGCCCAGAGGGGAGTCGGCCCCAGCATTTT. Protein: CASSPEGSRPQHF.

The chain uses TRBV7-2 and TRBJ1-1; D unresolved. The CDR3 spans 13 residues. Trimming stripped 4 bases from V and 2 bases from J, with 8 bases between. From germline, CDR1 is SGHTA and CDR2 FQGNSA. CDR3 DNA sequence: TGTGCCAGCAGCTACGCCAGAAACACTGAAGCTTTCTTT. Residues: CASSYARNTEAFF.